This T cell receptor (beta chain) was sequenced during a study of cytomegalovirus exposure and HLA in healthy donors. The ends were cut back, 6 bases at V and 3 bases at J, with 12 bases in the middle. CDR1 is WSHSY and CDR2 is SAAADI in the germline V gene. This CDR3 has 13 residues. As to this clone: The antigen remains unidentified.

The study's findings and limits: Previously analyzed data showed that most TCR beta V segments were productive at a frequency of about 87% or about 30%. In vitro experiments confirmed that three CMV-associated chains were specific for CMV antigens.

This PCR relied on a set of 60 Vbeta primers and 13 Jbeta primers. Data came from immunoSEQ multiplex PCR; TCRdb stores just in-frame clones and leaves some out. The sample contains 50,000 to 75,000 clones, approximately 83% of which appear only once. The TCR originated in a human donor in good health. Sample: PBMCs. The chain couples TRBV10-2 to TRBJ2-7; tentatively, D is TRBD1 (5 bases). Written as DNA, the CDR3 is TGCGCCAGCAGGGACACGATCGGCTACGAGCAGTACTTC. This codes for CASRDTIGYEQYF.